Below, 24 T cell receptor beta chains from the same sample are listed, as sequenced in a study of blood T cell repertoires in COVID-19. Repertoires were generated with immunoSEQ multiplex PCR, while TCRdb's copy carries only in-frame clones and drops some. The sample carries about 180,000 clones, 65% to 90% recorded once. Sequenced sample: peripheral blood. The receptors derive from a man aged 50 to 59 with active or convalescent COVID-19.

The chain joins TRBV5-4 to TRBJ1-4; perhaps TRBD1 as D (6 bases). This CDR3 has 17 residues. Per germline, CDR1 SGHNT and CDR2 YYREEE (reference sequence). Trimming took off 0 bases at V and 8 bases at J, with 20 bases between the two ends. For the CDR3, the DNA is TGTGCCAGCAGCTTGGAACAGGGAGTTGGACTAGCCGAAAAACTGTTTTTT. Translating gives CASSLEQGVGLAEKLFF.

The rearrangement links TRBV11-3 to TRBJ2-3, with D perhaps matching TRBD2 (6 bases). The CDR3 covers 13 residues. V lost 0 bases and J 6 bases, leaving 7 bases between the germline ends. Per the germline V gene, CDR1 is SGHNT and CDR2 is YENEEA. CDR3 DNA sequence: TGTGCCAGCAGCTTAGAACGGGGGGATACGCAGTATTTT. Its translation is CASSLERGDTQYF.

The CDR3 nucleotides read TGTGCCTGGAGCAACCCATCGACAGGGGGCAATTCACCCCTCCACTTT. It yields the protein CAWSNPSTGGNSPLHF. V is TRBV30 and J is TRBJ1-6; 10 positions agree with TRBD1. V dropped 3 bases and J dropped 7; count of bases not matched to a gene: 9. CDR3 length equals 16 residues. Germline CDR1 and CDR2: GTSNPN and SVGIG (reference sequence).

V is TRBV29-1 and J is TRBJ1-4; 9 nucleotides align to TRBD1. The V gene end was trimmed by 6 bases and the J gene end by 4 bases; junction bases not matched to a gene: 3. The CDR3 is 13 residues long. The germline V gene has CDR1 SQVTM and CDR2 ANQGSEA. The CDR3 DNA reads as TGCAGCGTGGGGACAGGGCTTAATGAAAAACTGTTTTTT. This translates into CSVGTGLNEKLFF. Combining the CDR3 with reference TRBV29-1 and TRBJ1-4 gives the whole variable domain SAVISQKPSRDICQRGTSLTIQCQVDSQVTMMFWYRQQPGQSLTLIATANQGSEATYESGFVIDKFPISRPNLTFSTLTVSNMSPEDSSIYLCSVGTGLNEKLFFGSGTQLSVL.

The CDR3 loop is CASSFLPGTDYNEQFF. CDR3 DNA sequence: TGTGCCAGCAGCTTCCTGCCCGGGACAGACTACAATGAGCAGTTCTTC. The J gene is TRBJ2-1, the V gene TRBV7-9; 7 bases map to TRBD1. Germline V gene sequence: CDR1 SEHNR, CDR2 FQNEAQ (reference sequence). V trimming: 3 bases; J trimming: 3 bases; junction bases outside the gene matches: 8. This CDR3 contains 16 residues.

The V gene is TRBV7-6, the J gene TRBJ1-3, with D tentatively TRBD1 (5 bases). The ends were cut back, 5 bases at V and 1 base at J, with 12 bases in the middle. This CDR3 is 15 amino acids long. CDR1 is SGHVS and CDR2 is FNYEAQ in the germline V gene. CDR3 sequence (DNA): TGTGCCAGCAGCATTTTCCAGGGTTCTGGAAACACCATATATTTT. Translated, it gives CASSIFQGSGNTIYF.

This clone was recorded only once. This chain's CDR3 is CASSSLGAGTGAYNEQFF. DNA of the CDR3: TGTGCCAGCAGCTCCTTAGGGGCCGGGACAGGGGCCTACAATGAGCAGTTCTTC. This chain uses TRBV7-3 with TRBJ2-1, with 10 positions matching TRBD1. CDR1 SGHTA and CDR2 FQGTGA come from the germline V gene. The CDR3 is 18 residues long. Trimming removed 4 bases from V and 2 bases from J; junction bases left unmatched: 11.

This sequence joins TRBV24-1 and TRBJ2-2; TRBD1 agrees at 7 bases. The germline CDR1 and CDR2 sequences are KGHDR and SFDVKD. Trimming at V came to 2 bases and at J to 7 bases, leaving 9 bases not matched to a gene. The CDR3 consists of 16 residues. CDR3: CATSDSLQGQVGELFF. As DNA, the CDR3 is TGTGCCACCAGTGATTCCTTACAGGGGCAAGTCGGGGAGCTGTTTTTT.

The chain joins TRBV5-6 to TRBJ1-1; a possible D gene is TRBD1 (6 bases). V dropped 4 bases and J dropped 2 bases, with 12 bases sitting between them. CDR3 size: 14 residues. Per germline, CDR1 SGHDT and CDR2 YYEEEE. CDR3 sequence reads: CASSPGVFNTEAFF. As DNA, the CDR3 is TGTGCCAGCAGCCCAGGGGTTTTCAACACTGAAGCTTTCTTT.

The gene calls are TRBV10-3 and TRBJ2-7, with 9 positions matching TRBD2. This CDR3 spans 14 amino acids. With 4 bases clipped from V and 2 bases from J, the junction kept 3 bases outside the gene matches. Per germline, CDR1 ENHRY and CDR2 SYGVKD. The CDR3 DNA follows: TGTGCCATCAGTGGGACTAGCGATGCCTACGAGCAGTACTTC. It encodes CAISGTSDAYEQYF.

The chain is built from TRBV5-1 and TRBJ2-7; D unclear. Trimming removed 4 bases at V and 2 bases at J, with 13 bases between. This CDR3 region has 14 residues. Germline CDR1 is SGHRS and CDR2 is YFSETQ. The CDR3 region is CASSSTGSTYEQYF. The CDR3 DNA is TGCGCCAGCAGCAGTACCGGGTCCACCTACGAGCAGTACTTC.

The genes are TRBV19 and TRBJ1-5; 7 nucleotides align to TRBD1. The CDR3 is 15 residues long. The trim removed 6 bases at V and 0 bases at J, leaving 5 bases unmatched. The germline gives CDR1 LNHDA, CDR2 SQIVND (reference sequence). The CDR3 DNA reads as TGTGCCAGTAGCCAGGGACAGTATAGCAATCAGCCCCAGCATTTT. Translating gives CASSQGQYSNQPQHF.

This chain links TRBV28 with TRBJ2-3, with TRBD2 as a possible D gene (7 bases). Trimming shortened V by 5 bases and J by 1 base, and 28 bases separated the two germline ends. The germline V gene has CDR1 MDHEN and CDR2 SYDVKM. The CDR3 spans 20 residues. The CDR3 bases are TGTGCCAGCAGTGGGGGGTTGCTCGGACTAGAGGGGGATGGCACAGATACGCAGTATTTT. Protein product: CASSGGLLGLEGDGTDTQYF.

The V gene is TRBV4-2, the J gene TRBJ1-1; D is perhaps TRBD1 (6 bases). CDR1 and CDR2 from the germline V gene are LGHNA and YNFKEQ. The CDR3 has 17 amino acids. Trimming took 0 bases from V and 0 from J, leaving 14 bases between them. The CDR3 DNA follows: TGTGCCAGCAGCCAAGATGTACAGAGGGGGATGAACACTGAAGCTTTCTTT. The encoded protein is CASSQDVQRGMNTEAFF.

This chain links TRBV13 with TRBJ2-3, with a weak D call TRBD1 (5 bases). V lost 1 base, J lost 1 base, and 18 bases lay in between. There are 18 residues in the CDR3. Germline V lookup: CDR1 PRHDT, CDR2 FYEKMQ (reference sequence). The CDR3 protein is CASSLVQGRDPRTDTQYF. Here the CDR3 DNA reads TGTGCCAGCAGCTTAGTCCAGGGTAGGGATCCACGCACAGATACGCAGTATTTT.

The rearrangement uses TRBV7-2 and TRBJ1-4; TRBD1 might be the D (5 bases). V lost 1 base and J lost 0, with 12 bases in between. The CDR3 runs to 17 residues. The germline CDR1 and CDR2 sequences are SGHTA and FQGNSA. CDR3 residues: CASSLGEGSATNEKLFF. Here the CDR3 DNA reads TGTGCCAGCAGCTTAGGGGAGGGGTCTGCAACTAATGAAAAACTGTTTTTT.

The chain uses TRBV9 and TRBJ2-3; no definite D call. V dropped 1 base and J dropped 5 bases, with 14 bases sitting between them. Per the germline V gene, CDR1 is SGDLS and CDR2 is YYNGEE. This CDR3 comprises 15 residues. The CDR3 loop is CASSVSWANQDTQYF. The DNA for the CDR3 is TGTGCCAGCAGCGTATCATGGGCCAACCAAGATACGCAGTATTTT.

The chain employs TRBV7-2 and TRBJ2-7, with 7 bases identical to TRBD1. The CDR3 extends over 14 amino acids. The germline V gene has CDR1 SGHTA and CDR2 FQGNSA. V trimming: 1 base; J trimming: 3 bases; junction bases outside the gene matches: 3. Here the CDR3 reads CASSLDRGNYEQYF. The CDR3 DNA sequence: TGTGCCAGCAGCTTAGACAGGGGAAACTACGAGCAGTACTTC.

V is TRBV19 and J is TRBJ1-2; D remains unclear. V lost 5 bases to trimming and J lost 6 bases, with 19 bases between them. The germline V gene has CDR1 LNHDA and CDR2 SQIVND (reference sequence). The CDR3 length is 15 residues. The CDR3 nucleotides are TGTGCCAGTAGTTTAAGCTTGCGTGGTGTAAATGGCTACACCTTC. Its protein is CASSLSLRGVNGYTF.

The chain employs TRBV15 and TRBJ1-4; D remains unclear. The V end was cut by 4 bases, the J end by 7 bases, with 10 bases between. This CDR3 has 13 amino acids. CDR1 is LNHNV, CDR2 YYDKDF, per germline (reference sequence). For the CDR3, the DNA is TGTGCCACCAGCAACGGAGTTTCTGAAAAACTGTTTTTT. Residues: CATSNGVSEKLFF.

This clone appeared a few times. The chain combines TRBV29-1 with TRBJ2-3; 9 bases are a match to TRBD2. Germline CDR1 reads SQVTM; CDR2 reads ANQGSEA. After removal of 3 bases from V and 5 bases from J, the junction contained 6 bases not matched to a gene. The CDR3 is made up of 14 amino acids. The CDR3 DNA follows: TGCAGCGTTGAGGTAGCGGGAGTGGGAGATACGCAGTATTTT. This encodes CSVEVAGVGDTQYF.

This chain joins TRBV28 and TRBJ1-3; D remains ambiguous. Germline V gene sequence: CDR1 MDHEN, CDR2 SYDVKM. This CDR3 comprises 15 residues. The germline V and J ends were trimmed by 7 bases and 4 bases, with 17 bases remaining between them. CDR3 bases: TGTGCCAGCACCAACCAGAGGGATGCGGGAAACACCATATATTTT. This sequence encodes CASTNQRDAGNTIYF.

V is TRBV5-5 and J is TRBJ1-2; 10 nucleotides agree with TRBD1. CDR3 length equals 17 residues. CDR1 SGHKS and CDR2 YYEKEE come from the germline V gene (reference sequence). The V segment lost 1 base and the J segment 4 bases; nucleotides outside the gene matches: 10. This CDR3 is CASSLRTGGESVYGYTF. DNA of the CDR3: TGTGCCAGCAGCTTGAGGACAGGGGGTGAATCGGTCTATGGCTACACCTTC.

This chain joins TRBV7-2 and TRBJ2-3, with 9 bases that match TRBD2. CDR3 length: 15 residues. Germline assignment: CDR1 SGHTA and CDR2 FQGNSA. With 11 bases clipped from V and 4 bases from J, the junction kept 13 bases outside the gene matches. DNA of the CDR3: TGTGCCGGCGCGAAGACTAGCGGTAGTGCAGATACGCAGTATTTT. Protein sequence: CAGAKTSGSADTQYF.